One T cell receptor (beta chain) is described in this entry. Its antigen is still unknown. Germline trimming cut 2 bases from V and 0 bases from J; bases unmatched to any gene: 13. The CDR3 covers 20 residues. The germline V gene encodes CDR1 SGHRS and CDR2 YFSETQ. Primers included in the PCR were 60 Vbeta and 13 Jbeta primers. Measured with immunoSEQ multiplex PCR; TCRdb has only the in-frame clones, and not every one. Of about 180,000 clones listed, just under 80% are singletons. The sample is drawn from a study of cytomegalovirus exposure and HLA in healthy donors. Points from the study as a whole: In a later analysis, donors in an Asian-associated ancestry cluster reportedly had fewer N-insertions in productive TCRs than the cohort mean. Earlier results showed most TCR beta V segments being productive about 90% or about 30% of the time.

The sample consisted of PBMCs. The chain links TRBV5-1 to TRBJ2-5; TRBD2 matches 13 bases. This receptor was obtained from a woman aged 30 to 39 in good health and CMV-seronegative. Here the CDR3 reads CASSFSEPTSGGKYQETQYF. CDR3 bases: TGCGCCAGCAGCTTCTCAGAACCGACTAGCGGGGGGAAGTACCAAGAGACCCAGTACTTC.